Listed below are T cell receptor beta chains from one sample, sequenced in a study of cytomegalovirus exposure and HLA in healthy donors. TCRdb's copy holds only in-frame clones and misses some; the assay was immunoSEQ multiplex PCR. Of around 200,000 clones listed, 65% to 80% are singletons. The sequenced sample consisted of PBMCs. These receptor sequences come from a man aged 35 to 55 in good health and CMV-seronegative. The CDR3 runs from the conserved cysteine through the conserved F or W. D genes are given only for firm matches. The size of a clone is reported for some rows only, either as once, few or many, or as a class for expanded clones.

>TRBJ2-5|TRBV27|-|-|12
CASSHPGETQYF
TGTGCCAGCAGCCACCCGGGAGAGACCCAGTACTTC
>TRBJ1-5|TRBV30|-|-|14
CAWSVPSSNQPQHF
TGTGCCTGGAGTGTTCCGAGTAGCAATCAGCCCCAGCATTTT
>TRBJ2-3|TRBV29-1|-|TRBD2|14
CSVVPGLEPDTQYF
TGCAGCGTGGTGCCGGGACTAGAACCAGATACGCAGTATTTT
>TRBJ2-2|TRBV5-1|once|-|14
CASSLMGSTGELFF
TGCGCCAGCAGCTTGATGGGGAGCACCGGGGAGCTGTTTTTT
>TRBJ1-2|TRBV2|-|TRBD1|14
CASSPGRGDYGYTF
TGTGCCAGCAGCCCCGGCAGGGGGGACTATGGCTACACCTTC
>TRBJ2-1|TRBV7-6|-|TRBD2|19
CASSRMGLAGGSSYNEQFF
TGTGCCAGCAGCCGTATGGGACTAGCGGGAGGGAGCTCCTACAATGAGCAGTTCTTC
>TRBJ2-6|TRBV11-2|-|TRBD2|18
CASSLEAGGLGGANVLTF
TGTGCCAGCAGCTTAGAAGCGGGAGGGCTGGGTGGGGCCAACGTCCTGACTTTC
>TRBJ1-5|TRBV30|-|-|13
CAWSVRGYQPQHF
TGTGCCTGGAGTGTACGAGGGTATCAGCCCCAGCATTTT
>TRBJ1-2|TRBV5-6|-|-|14
CASSFKRVDYGYTF
TGTGCCAGCAGCTTTAAGCGAGTGGACTATGGCTACACCTTC
>TRBJ2-5|TRBV6-5|-|TRBD1|15
CASRGQGANQETQYF
TGTGCCAGCAGGGGACAGGGGGCAAACCAAGAGACCCAGTACTTC
>TRBJ2-3|TRBV27|-|-|14
CASRGGFSTDTQYF
TGTGCCAGCAGGGGCGGGTTTAGCACAGATACGCAGTATTTT
>TRBJ2-7|TRBV7-2|once|TRBD1|15
CASSPGRDRFYEQYF
TGTGCCAGCAGCCCCGGCCGGGACAGGTTCTACGAGCAGTACTTC
>TRBJ2-7|TRBV6-6|-|TRBD1|14
CASSLNLQGREQYF
TGTGCCAGCAGCCTAAATTTACAGGGGCGAGAGCAGTACTTC
>TRBJ2-7|TRBV2|once|-|11
CASSELYEQYF
TGTGCCAGCAGTGAACTCTACGAGCAGTACTTC
>TRBJ1-2|TRBV6-5|-|-|13
CASSQGPNYGYTF
TGTGCCAGCAGTCAGGGTCCTAACTATGGCTACACCTTC
>TRBJ1-6|TRBV5-1|-|-|15
CVSSLVSAVNSPLHF
TGCGTCAGCAGCTTGGTGTCGGCGGTTAATTCACCCCTCCACTTT
>TRBJ2-1|TRBV7-8|-|TRBD2|14
CASSYGTRNIVPFF
TGTGCCAGCAGCTATGGGACTAGAAATATAGTTCCGTTCTTC
>TRBJ2-2|TRBV6-5|few|-|14
CASSYDWGPGELFF
TGTGCCAGCAGCTACGACTGGGGCCCCGGGGAGCTGTTTTTT
>TRBJ1-1|TRBV7-9|-|-|14
CASSLGGVNTEAFF
TGTGCCAGCAGTCTGGGAGGGGTGAACACTGAAGCTTTCTTT
>TRBJ1-6|TRBV7-9|-|-|16
CASSLGFGNLGSPLHF
TGTGCCAGCAGCTTAGGGTTCGGGAATCTTGGGTCACCCCTCCACTTT
>TRBJ1-2|TRBV29-1|-|-|14
CSVENSGANYGYTF
TGCAGCGTTGAGAACTCAGGGGCAAACTATGGCTACACCTTC
>TRBJ1-1|TRBV20-1|-|-|10
CSAIGTEAFF
TGCAGTGCTATCGGCACTGAAGCTTTCTTT
>TRBJ2-3|TRBV30|-|TRBD2|16
CAWSAASGSSTDTQYF
TGTGCCTGGAGTGCCGCTAGCGGGAGTAGCACAGATACGCAGTATTTT
>TRBJ1-6|TRBV14|-|-|15
CASSQVVGHPSPLHF
TGTGCCAGCAGCCAAGTAGTAGGACACCCTTCACCCCTCCACTTT
>TRBJ2-5|TRBV12-5|few|TRBD2|15
CASSNGGFIGETQYF
TGTGCTAGTAGTAACGGGGGGTTTATCGGAGAGACCCAGTACTTC
>TRBJ1-4|TRBV25-1|few|-|14
CASSDETEVEKLFF
TGTGCCAGCAGTGACGAGACTGAGGTCGAAAAACTGTTTTTT